Below are 23 T cell receptor beta chains sequenced from a single sample in a study of T cell changes during pregnancy in multiple sclerosis. The table came from immunoSEQ multiplex PCR; TCRdb's copy has only in-frame clones and leaves some out. The sample shows 60,000 to 85,000 clones, more than 85% of them seen only once. This material consisted of peripheral blood, taken in the first trimester of pregnancy. The origin of the receptors is a female donor with multiple sclerosis, enrolled in a pregnancy study.

V is TRBV7-2 and J is TRBJ2-6, with a possible D match to TRBD1 (5 bases). The V gene's germline CDR1 is SGHTA and CDR2 FQGNSA. The CDR3 spans 15 residues. The ends were cut back, 5 bases at V and 0 bases at J, with 8 bases in the middle. This CDR3 reads CASSPGFSGANVLTF. The DNA for the CDR3 is TGTGCCAGCAGCCCAGGGTTCTCTGGGGCCAACGTCCTGACTTTC. The complete variable domain, with remaining parts taken from reference TRBV7-2 and TRBJ2-6, reads GAGVSQSPSNKVTEKGKDVELRCDPISGHTALYWYRQSLGQGLEFLIYFQGNSAPDKSGLPSDRFSAERTGGSVSTLTIQRTQQEDSAVYLCASSPGFSGANVLTFGAGSRLTVL.

The chain uses TRBV7-2 and TRBJ1-2; possibly TRBD1 for D (5 bases). The germline CDR1 and CDR2 sequences are SGHTA and FQGNSA. V was cut by 6 bases and J by 7 bases, with 18 bases left in between. The CDR3 is made up of 14 amino acids. The CDR3 nucleotides are TGTGCCAGCAGGGAGGGGCAGGAGAAGCCTGGCTACACCTTC. Its translation: CASREGQEKPGYTF.

A few counts support this clone. The chain links TRBV7-7 to TRBJ2-7; 8 bases match TRBD1. Germline lookup yields CDR1 SSHAT and CDR2 FNYEAQ (reference sequence). CDR3 length: 15 residues. V shed 7 bases and J 3 bases; nucleotides not matched to a gene: 11. This CDR3 is CASTQQGDPLYEQYF. The CDR3 DNA reads TGTGCCAGCACGCAACAGGGGGACCCCCTCTACGAGCAGTACTTC.

The rearrangement joins TRBV18 to TRBJ1-1; TRBD1 might be the D (5 bases). From germline, CDR1 is KGHSH and CDR2 LQKENI. This CDR3 is 14 amino acids long. The V and J ends lost 3 bases and 3 bases respectively, with 11 bases between them. The CDR3 region is CASSPSGRDTEAFF. The DNA for the CDR3 is TGTGCCAGCTCACCTTCAGGGAGGGACACTGAAGCTTTCTTT.

This clone appeared many times. The J gene is TRBJ1-1, the V gene TRBV18; D unresolved. V lost 3 bases to trimming and J lost 1 base, with 12 bases between them. CDR1 and CDR2 from the germline V gene are KGHSH and LQKENI. The length of the CDR3 is 15 residues. The CDR3 region is CASSPPDMRNTEAFF. CDR3 nucleotide sequence: TGTGCCAGCTCACCCCCCGACATGAGGAACACTGAAGCTTTCTTT.

The chain joins TRBV28 to TRBJ1-5; 8 nucleotides match TRBD1. Trimming cost V 3 bases and J 6 bases; bases outside gene matches: 7. Germline lookup yields CDR1 MDHEN and CDR2 SYDVKM. This CDR3 region has 15 residues. CDR3 bases: TGTGCCAGCAGTTTCGGGACAGGTCTTTTTCAGCCCCAGCATTTT. It yields the protein CASSFGTGLFQPQHF.

The chain recombines TRBV10-3 with TRBJ2-1; TRBD2 is a possible D gene (5 bases). The germline V and J ends were trimmed by 3 bases and 7 bases, with 7 bases remaining between them. CDR1 is ENHRY and CDR2 is SYGVKD in the germline V gene. This CDR3 comprises 12 residues. The CDR3 DNA reads TGTGCCATCAGTGACTCGGGGAATGAGCAGTTCTTC. This gives the protein CAISDSGNEQFF.

The chain couples TRBV6-1 to TRBJ1-4; D not resolved. Germline assignment: CDR1 MNHNS and CDR2 SASEGT. V was cut by 3 bases and J by 15 bases, with 11 bases left in between. The CDR3 has 11 residues. The CDR3 spells CASSDGGRLFF. In DNA form, the CDR3 reads TGTGCCAGCAGTGACGGCGGTAGGTTGTTTTTT.

The chain links TRBV5-4 to TRBJ2-1; the match to TRBD2 covers 10 bases. Per germline, CDR1 SGHNT and CDR2 YYREEE (reference sequence). With 3 bases clipped from V and 6 bases from J, the junction kept 6 bases outside the gene matches. CDR3 length: 15 amino acids. The CDR3: CASSSLAGESNEQFF. The CDR3 DNA sequence: TGTGCCAGCAGCTCCCTAGCGGGGGAAAGCAATGAGCAGTTCTTC. Full variable domain (outside the CDR3, taken from reference TRBV5-4 and TRBJ2-1): ETGVTQSPTHLIKTRGQQVTLRCSSQSGHNTVSWYQQALGQGPQFIFQYYREEENGRGNFPPRFSGLQFPNYSSELNVNALELDDSALYLCASSSLAGESNEQFFGPGTRLTVL.

This chain links TRBV7-3 with TRBJ2-1, with D possibly TRBD2 on 6 matching bases. CDR1 SGHTA and CDR2 FQGTGA come from the germline V gene. The CDR3 covers 13 residues. V lost 0 bases and J lost 15, with 15 bases in between. CDR3 nucleotide sequence: TGTGCCAGCAGCTTAACTCGGGAGAGTATACGGTTCTTC. It is translated as CASSLTRESIRFF.

A remark on this clone: At one end the junction does not follow the germline gene, possibly because of a read error. This sequence joins TRBV6-1 and TRBJ1-1, with D maybe TRBD1 (6 bases). The CDR3 contains 17 residues. The germline V gene encodes CDR1 MNHNS and CDR2 SASEGT. CDR3 DNA: TGTGCCAGCAGTAAAGCAGGGGTTGGGGTGAGGAACACTGAAGCTTTCTTT. It specifies CASSKAGVGVRNTEAFF.

The chain employs TRBV28 and TRBJ2-3; 7 nucleotides align to TRBD2. Germline assignment: CDR1 MDHEN and CDR2 SYDVKM. The CDR3 is 16 amino acids. Trimming took 3 bases from V and 0 from J; bases not matched to a gene: 6. The CDR3 DNA is TGTGCCAGCAGTTTTAGACTAGCAACTAGCACAGATACGCAGTATTTT. This sequence encodes CASSFRLATSTDTQYF. The full variable domain, with the rest looked up from reference TRBV28 and TRBJ2-3, is DVKVTQSSRYLVKRTGEKVFLECVQDMDHENMFWYRQDPGLGLRLIYFSYDVKMKEKGDIPEGYSVSREKKERFSLILESASTNQTSMYLCASSFRLATSTDTQYFGPGTRLTVL.

The chain couples TRBV6-1 to TRBJ1-2; 8 bases are shared with TRBD1. With V trimmed by 4 bases and J by 8 bases, 9 bases remained unmatched. The CDR3 runs 14 residues. The germline V gene encodes CDR1 MNHNS and CDR2 SASEGT. This chain's CDR3 is CASSGDRGGGGYTF. The CDR3 DNA sequence: TGTGCCAGCAGTGGAGACAGGGGAGGAGGGGGCTACACCTTC.

This chain connects TRBV27 to TRBJ2-5; 8 bases line up with TRBD1. CDR1 is MNHEY and CDR2 is SMNVEV in the germline V gene (reference sequence). The CDR3 is 15 amino acids. The J segment lost 3 bases and the V segment lost 1 base, leaving 4 bases of the junction unmatched. The CDR3 reads CASSLYAGGEETQYF. The CDR3 DNA is TGTGCCAGCAGTTTATACGCAGGGGGCGAAGAGACCCAGTACTTC.

This clone was picked up one time. V usage is TRBV19 and J usage is TRBJ1-4, with D uncertain. Trimming took off 3 bases at V and 9 bases at J, with 14 bases between the two ends. The germline V gene encodes CDR1 LNHDA and CDR2 SQIVND (reference sequence). The length of the CDR3 is 14 residues. CDR3 amino acids: CASSMTSVLKKLFF. The CDR3 region has the DNA TGTGCCAGTAGTATGACATCGGTACTCAAAAAACTGTTTTTT.

This clone is a singleton in its sample. The chain joins TRBV7-6 to TRBJ2-1; 7 bases align to TRBD2. With V trimmed by 7 bases and J by 4 bases, 4 bases remained unmatched. Germline assignment: CDR1 SGHVS and CDR2 FNYEAQ. The CDR3 covers 13 residues. CDR3 protein: CASTRGDYNEQFF. The CDR3 region has the DNA TGTGCCAGCACCCGGGGGGATTACAATGAGCAGTTCTTC. Full variable domain (remainder filled in from reference TRBV7-6 and TRBJ2-1): GAGVSQSPRYKVTKRGQDVALRCDPISGHVSLYWYRQALGQGPEFLTYFNYEAQQDKSGLPNDRFSAERPEGSISTLTIQRTEQRDSAMYRCASTRGDYNEQFFGPGTRLTVL.

The chain uses TRBV27 and TRBJ1-1; 7 nucleotides match TRBD1. Germline V gene data show CDR1 as MNHEY and CDR2 as SMNVEV (reference sequence). The CDR3 is 12 amino acids. The V and J ends lost 9 bases and 4 bases, in that order; junction bases with no gene match: 5. CDR3 loop: CASQGGLTEAFF. The CDR3, as DNA: TGTGCCAGTCAGGGGGGTCTCACTGAAGCTTTCTTT.

This sequence joins TRBV11-2 and TRBJ2-2; D perhaps matches TRBD2 (6 bases). The length of the CDR3 is 15 residues. The V and J ends lost 5 bases and 5 bases respectively, with 15 bases between them. Germline CDR1 and CDR2: SGHAT and FQNNGV. The CDR3 protein is CASSKPGLGTGELFF. The CDR3 region has the DNA TGTGCCAGCAGCAAGCCGGGACTCGGTACCGGGGAGCTGTTTTTT.

This clone was counted only a few times. The J gene is TRBJ2-2, the V gene TRBV19; 12 nucleotides agree with TRBD2. V shed 7 bases and J 5 bases; nucleotides not matched to a gene: 14. This CDR3 is 18 amino acids long. Per the germline V gene, CDR1 is LNHDA and CDR2 is SQIVND (reference sequence). The CDR3 loop reads CASTPGAALAGGTGELFF. The CDR3 region has the DNA TGTGCCAGTACCCCGGGGGCCGCACTAGCGGGAGGAACCGGGGAGCTGTTTTTT. The variable domain in full, completed from reference TRBV19 and TRBJ2-2, reads DGGITQSPKYLFRKEGQNVTLSCEQNLNHDAMYWYRQDPGQGLRLIYYSQIVNDFQKGDIAEGYSVSREKKESFPLTVTSAQKNPTAFYLCASTPGAALAGGTGELFFGEGSRLTVL.

The chain joins TRBV5-1 to TRBJ2-1, with a possible D match to TRBD2 (7 bases). V lost 0 bases and J lost 9, with 13 bases in between. Germline loops: CDR1 SGHRS, CDR2 YFSETQ. The CDR3 loop spans 14 amino acids. CDR3 loop: CASSLVGGGGEQFF. CDR3 nucleotide sequence: TGCGCCAGCAGCTTGGTGGGGGGCGGGGGTGAGCAGTTCTTC.

This clone was observed a handful of times. The rearrangement links TRBV30 to TRBJ1-1, with D unresolved. The CDR3 loop spans 12 amino acids. The germline V gene has CDR1 GTSNPN and CDR2 SVGIG (reference sequence). The V end lost 7 bases, the J end lost 3 bases, and 12 bases lay between the germline ends. The CDR3, as DNA: TGTGCCTCACAGCCATTCGACACTGAAGCTTTCTTT. Its protein is CASQPFDTEAFF.

The chain recombines TRBV4-1 with TRBJ2-7; the match to TRBD1 covers 8 bases. The germline V gene has CDR1 MGHRA and CDR2 YSYEKL. This CDR3 spans 13 amino acids. V gave up 3 bases and J gave up 6 bases; unmatched junction bases: 4. This CDR3 is CASSHGQGREQYF. Here the CDR3 DNA reads TGCGCCAGCAGCCACGGACAGGGACGCGAGCAGTACTTC.

J is TRBJ2-7 and V is TRBV30; TRBD2 matches at 9 bases. J was trimmed by 3 bases and V by 5 bases; bases with no gene match: 2. The CDR3 consists of 12 residues. Per germline, CDR1 GTSNPN and CDR2 SVGIG (reference sequence). The DNA of the CDR3 is TGTGCCTGGTCGACTAGCGGCTACGAGCAGTACTTC. Protein sequence: CAWSTSGYEQYF.